The rows below give T cell receptor beta chains drawn from one sample of a study of OX40 agonist ivuxolimab in advanced cancers. The table came from immunoSEQ multiplex PCR; TCRdb's copy has only in-frame clones and leaves some out. The table lists tens of thousands of clones, 70% to 90% of them singletons. The material was CD4+ or CD8+ T cells sorted from blood, obtained in a trial of the OX40 agonist ivuxolimab. The receptors shown here come from an adult with an advanced solid tumor such as melanoma, head and neck, liver or kidney cancer. Both conserved end residues are part of each CDR3. A D gene is named only where the DNA matches it firmly. For some rows the clone size is stated as once, few or many, or as a class when expanded; others skip it.

cdr3_length	v_call	d_call	j_call	clone_size	cdr3_aa	cdr3_nt
16	TRBV5-1	NA	TRBJ1-3	NA	CASSLVGVSSGNTIYF	TGCGCCAGCAGCTTGGTAGGGGTGAGCTCTGGAAACACCATATATTTT
13	TRBV30	NA	TRBJ1-5	NA	CAWSVKGMQPQHF	TGTGCCTGGAGTGTAAAGGGGATGCAGCCCCAGCATTTT
14	TRBV19	NA	TRBJ2-7	NA	CASSMTGLAYEQYF	TGTGCCAGTAGTATGACAGGCCTTGCCTACGAGCAGTACTTC
16	TRBV2	NA	TRBJ1-5	NA	CASSTDRISTGQPQHF	TGTGCCAGCAGTACAGACAGGATCTCCACCGGACAGCCCCAGCATTTT
15	TRBV7-9	TRBD2	TRBJ2-5	NA	CASSSAGGQGETQYF	TGTGCCAGCAGCTCTGCGGGGGGGCAAGGAGAGACCCAGTACTTC
14	TRBV9	NA	TRBJ1-2	few	CASSVGTDLYGYTF	TGTGCCAGCAGCGTAGGGACGGACCTCTATGGCTACACCTTC
13	TRBV18	NA	TRBJ2-3	NA	CASSPSILDTQYF	TGTGCCAGCTCCCCCTCGATTCTGGATACGCAGTATTTT
14	TRBV30	NA	TRBJ1-1	NA	CAWKRSLRETEAFF	TGTGCCTGGAAACGGAGTCTGAGGGAGACTGAAGCTTTCTTT
16	TRBV18	TRBD1	TRBJ1-1	NA	CASSRISQRQGTEAFF	TGTGCCAGCTCACGCATTTCGCAAAGACAGGGAACTGAAGCTTTCTTT
18	TRBV2	TRBD2	TRBJ2-7	NA	CASSDSPASGGKSYEQYF	TGTGCCAGCAGTGACTCCCCGGCTAGCGGGGGGAAATCCTACGAGCAGTACTTC
15	TRBV15	TRBD1	TRBJ2-3	once	CATSRSQGAVDTQYF	TGTGCCACCAGCCGAAGCCAGGGGGCTGTAGATACGCAGTATTTT
20	TRBV19	TRBD2	TRBJ2-2	NA	CASSTLGLAGGLLNTGELFF	TGTGCCAGTAGTACCCTCGGACTAGCGGGGGGTCTACTAAACACCGGGGAGCTGTTTTTT
15	TRBV11-3	NA	TRBJ1-5	few	CASSFPGHPDQPQHF	TGTGCCAGCAGCTTTCCGGGACACCCCGATCAGCCCCAGCATTTT
20	TRBV30	NA	TRBJ2-2	NA	CAWWNKYRGVLGTSTGELFF	TGTGCCTGGTGGAATAAATATAGGGGGGTGCTCGGTACGAGCACCGGGGAGCTGTTTTTT
16	TRBV4-2	NA	TRBJ1-3	NA	CASSQGLGVSGNTIYF	TGTGCCAGCAGCCAAGGTTTAGGAGTCTCTGGAAACACCATATATTTT
15	TRBV27	TRBD1	TRBJ2-5	once	CASSAYRDSQETQYF	TGTGCCAGCAGTGCATACCGGGACAGCCAAGAGACCCAGTACTTC
13	TRBV6-1	NA	TRBJ1-1	once	CASTDPGSTEAFF	TGTGCCAGCACCGATCCAGGGTCCACTGAAGCTTTCTTT
16	TRBV19	TRBD2	TRBJ2-4	once	CASSHTGGWIKNIQYF	TGTGCCAGTAGTCACACGGGGGGATGGATCAAAAACATTCAGTACTTC
14	TRBV7-6	NA	TRBJ2-1	NA	CASSLDTVRSEQFF	TGTGCCAGCAGCCTCGACACGGTCCGGAGTGAGCAGTTCTTC
15	TRBV11-2	TRBD2	TRBJ2-1	NA	CASSYGLAGTREQFF	TGTGCCAGCAGCTACGGACTAGCGGGGACTAGGGAGCAGTTCTTC
15	TRBV7-2	NA	TRBJ2-3	few	CASSHRPLTTDTQYF	TGTGCCAGCAGCCATAGACCCCTCACCACAGATACGCAGTATTTT
13	TRBV7-2	NA	TRBJ2-4	NA	CASSRGDVNIQYF	TGTGCCAGCAGCCGAGGGGATGTAAACATTCAGTACTTC
12	TRBV7-2	NA	TRBJ2-5	NA	CASSLIARGQYF	TGTGCCAGCAGCTTAATCGCCCGGGGCCAGTACTTC
15	TRBV30	NA	TRBJ2-1	NA	CAWSRKGSVYNEQFF	TGTGCCTGGAGTCGGAAAGGCTCAGTTTACAATGAGCAGTTCTTC
12	TRBV7-3	NA	TRBJ2-1	NA	CASSARYNEQFF	TGTGCCAGCAGCGCCCGGTACAATGAGCAGTTCTTC
15	TRBV25-1	TRBD1	TRBJ1-5	once	CASRAAGGANQPQHF	TGTGCCAGCAGAGCCGCAGGGGGCGCCAATCAGCCCCAGCATTTT
15	TRBV5-4	NA	TRBJ2-2	NA	CASSDGDFYTGELFF	TGTGCCAGCAGCGACGGGGACTTTTACACCGGGGAGCTGTTTTTT
16	TRBV4-1	TRBD2	TRBJ2-3	NA	CASSPTPGGGTDTQYF	TGCGCCAGCAGCCCTACCCCGGGGGGGGGCACAGATACGCAGTATTTT
13	TRBV18	NA	TRBJ1-2	NA	CASSPDRGNGYTF	TGTGCCAGCTCCCCGGACAGAGGGAATGGCTACACCTTC
17	TRBV7-1	NA	TRBJ1-1	NA	CASSLARRGMLFTEAFF	TGTGCCAGCAGCTTAGCGCGTAGGGGGATGTTGTTCACTGAAGCTTTCTTT
14	TRBV30	TRBD1	TRBJ2-1	once	CAWSMGQGYNEQFF	TGTGCCTGGAGTATGGGACAGGGCTACAATGAGCAGTTCTTC
15	TRBV30	NA	TRBJ1-5	NA	CAWSVVGRNNQPQHF	TGTGCCTGGAGTGTGGTTGGGCGGAACAATCAGCCCCAGCATTTT
15	TRBV29-1	TRBD2	TRBJ2-1	NA	CSVSWEGGTYNEQFF	TGCAGCGTTAGCTGGGAGGGAGGTACCTACAATGAGCAGTTCTTC
17	TRBV7-9	TRBD2	TRBJ2-7	once	CASSLGGGLAGNYEQYF	TGTGCCAGCAGCTTGGGGGGAGGACTAGCGGGTAACTACGAGCAGTACTTC
15	TRBV5-1	NA	TRBJ2-2	NA	CASSAATGNTGELFF	TGCGCCAGCAGCGCCGCGACAGGGAACACCGGGGAGCTGTTTTTT
15	TRBV6-6	TRBD2	TRBJ2-3	NA	CASSYGGGNTDTQYF	TGTGCCAGCAGTTACGGCGGGGGGAACACAGATACGCAGTATTTT